These T cell receptor beta chains were read from a single sample in a study of blood T cell repertoires in COVID-19. Libraries were prepared by immunoSEQ multiplex PCR; TCRdb keeps only in-frame clonotypes and omits some of them. The data hold approximately 220,000 clones, with around 84% observed a single time. Sequencing used PBMCs or T cells enriched from blood (not recorded which). The receptors here all came from a man between 40 and 49 years old who had recovered from COVID-19. The CDR3 runs from the conserved cysteine through the conserved F or W. The order of the fields is D gene, V gene, clone size, J gene, CDR3 protein, CDR3 DNA. D genes are given only for firm matches. Some rows have no size entry. The others give once, few or many, or a class for an expanded clone.

>TRBD2|TRBV14|once|TRBJ2-7
CASSQTGTSLFNEQYF
TGTGCCAGCAGCCAAACCGGGACTAGTCTTTTCAACGAGCAGTACTTC
>TRBD1|TRBV6-1|-|TRBJ1-1
CASSGTGGFMNTEAFF
TGTGCCAGCAGTGGGACAGGGGGATTCATGAACACTGAAGCTTTCTTT
>TRBD2|TRBV27|-|TRBJ2-1
CASSLSASGKYNEQFF
TGTGCCAGCAGTTTATCAGCTAGCGGGAAGTACAATGAGCAGTTCTTC
>TRBD2|TRBV2|-|TRBJ2-1
CASSAGLAGSENEQFF
TGTGCCAGCAGTGCTGGACTAGCGGGAAGTGAGAATGAGCAGTTCTTC
>TRBD1|TRBV7-9|-|TRBJ2-6
CASSPRALTGVGANVLTF
TGTGCCAGCAGCCCGAGAGCCCTGACAGGGGTCGGGGCCAACGTCCTGACTTTC
>TRBD2|TRBV9|once|TRBJ2-2
CASSDGSGRTGELFF
TGTGCCAGCAGCGATGGAAGCGGGAGGACCGGGGAGCTGTTTTTT
>-|TRBV3-1/TRBV3-2|-|TRBJ1-3
CASSQRETGAGNTIYF
TGTGCCAGCAGCCAAAGGGAAACCGGGGCTGGAAACACCATATATTTT
>-|TRBV6-4|-|TRBJ1-2
CASSPGTGDYGYTF
TGTGCCAGCAGCCCAGGGACGGGAGACTATGGCTACACCTTC
>-|TRBV6-5|-|TRBJ2-7
CASSPGMGSYEQYF
TGTGCCAGCAGTCCGGGTATGGGCTCCTACGAGCAGTACTTC
>TRBD2|TRBV19|-|TRBJ2-2
CASSITSGMTGELFF
TGTGCCAGTAGTATCACCAGCGGGATGACCGGGGAGCTGTTTTTT
>TRBD2|TRBV4-1|-|TRBJ2-1
CASRHLAGVANEQFF
TGCGCCAGCAGACATTTAGCGGGAGTGGCCAATGAGCAGTTCTTC
>TRBD2|TRBV19|-|TRBJ2-2
CASSAGLNTGELFF
TGTGCCAGTAGTGCGGGACTAAACACCGGGGAGCTGTTTTTT
>-|TRBV6-2/TRBV6-3|-|TRBJ2-1
CASSAGPYGEQFF
TGTGCCAGCAGTGCCGGTCCATACGGTGAGCAGTTCTTC
>TRBD2|TRBV24-1|-|TRBJ2-2
CATSDFGTRTGELFF
TGTGCCACCAGTGATTTTGGGACTAGGACCGGGGAGCTGTTTTTT
>TRBD2|TRBV6-2/TRBV6-3|-|TRBJ2-7
CASNPRTSGTYEQYF
TGTGCCAGCAACCCAAGGACTAGCGGAACCTACGAGCAGTACTTC
>-|TRBV27|-|TRBJ1-2
CASSLSGQPHGYTF
TGTGCCAGCAGTTTATCGGGCCAGCCCCATGGCTACACCTTC
>TRBD2|TRBV10-3|-|TRBJ2-7
CAISDLGSGVYEQYF
TGTGCCATCAGTGACCTGGGAAGCGGGGTCTACGAGCAGTACTTC
>-|TRBV5-1|-|TRBJ1-1
CASSAPEDSPLNTEAFF
TGCGCCAGCAGCGCTCCTGAGGACAGTCCCCTCAACACTGAAGCTTTCTTT
>TRBD1|TRBV24-1|-|TRBJ2-3
CATSETDRGPRTDTQYF
TGTGCCACCAGTGAAACCGACAGGGGACCTCGCACAGATACGCAGTATTTT
>TRBD2|TRBV6-5|once|TRBJ2-3
CASSLLAGGTDTQYF
TGTGCCAGCAGCCTACTAGCGGGAGGGACAGATACGCAGTATTTT
>-|TRBV11-3|-|TRBJ2-1
CASNDRSSYNEQFF
TGTGCCAGCAACGACAGGAGCTCCTACAATGAGCAGTTCTTC
>-|TRBV5-4|once|TRBJ2-1
CASSLPREINSYNEQFF
TGTGCCAGCAGCTTACCACGGGAGATCAACTCCTACAATGAGCAGTTCTTC
>TRBD1|TRBV27|-|TRBJ2-1
CASRVTGTAYNEQFF
TGTGCCAGCAGGGTAACCGGGACAGCCTACAATGAGCAGTTCTTC
>TRBD2|TRBV15|-|TRBJ2-7
CATSRDLSGGSYEQYF
TGTGCCACCAGCAGAGATCTAAGCGGGGGTTCCTACGAGCAGTACTTC
>-|TRBV4-1|-|TRBJ2-3
CASSQVLSDTQYF
TGCGCCAGCAGCCAAGTATTATCAGATACGCAGTATTTT
>TRBD1|TRBV7-9|-|TRBJ2-7
CASSFAGTGDYEQYF
TGTGCCAGCAGCTTCGCCGGGACAGGGGACTACGAGCAGTACTTC
>-|TRBV5-8|-|TRBJ1-5
CASSLDTNQPQHF
TGTGCCAGCAGCTTGGACACCAATCAGCCCCAGCATTTT
>TRBD2|TRBV5-1|-|TRBJ2-1
CASSSITSAANYNEQFF
TGCGCCAGCAGCTCCATTACTAGCGCGGCAAACTACAATGAGCAGTTCTTC
>-|TRBV21-1|-|TRBJ2-1
CASSVRLAASYNEQFF
TGTGCCAGCAGCGTCCGACTAGCGGCATCCTACAATGAGCAGTTCTTC
>-|TRBV25-1|-|TRBJ2-7
CASSGLGRGSYEQYF
TGTGCCAGCAGTGGTCTCGGGAGAGGCTCCTACGAGCAGTACTTC
>-|TRBV19|-|TRBJ2-5
CASSIGGRGAQETQYF
TGTGCCAGTAGTATAGGGGGCAGGGGGGCCCAAGAGACCCAGTACTTC
>TRBD1|TRBV6-5|-|TRBJ1-2
CASRPDRGAIYGYTF
TGTGCCAGCCGACCGGACAGGGGAGCAATCTATGGCTACACCTTC
>TRBD1|TRBV7-9|-|TRBJ1-2
CASSPGQGNYGYTF
TGTGCCAGCAGCCCCGGACAGGGGAACTATGGCTACACCTTC
>-|TRBV27|-|TRBJ2-3
CASSLFGTDTQYF
TGTGCCAGCAGTTTATTCGGCACAGATACGCAGTATTTT
>TRBD1|TRBV5-8|-|TRBJ1-2
CASSFTGENYGYTF
TGTGCCAGCAGCTTTACAGGGGAAAACTATGGCTACACCTTC
>TRBD2|TRBV6-5|-|TRBJ2-7
CASSPFGGGVEQYF
TGTGCCAGCAGTCCCTTCGGGGGAGGGGTAGAGCAGTACTTC
>-|TRBV5-1|-|TRBJ2-1
CASSLTTNNEQFF
TGCGCCAGCAGCTTGACCACAAACAATGAGCAGTTCTTC
>TRBD2|TRBV30|-|TRBJ2-2
CAWFHLAGLTGELFF
TGTGCCTGGTTCCACCTAGCGGGACTCACCGGGGAGCTGTTTTTT
>TRBD2|TRBV4-1|-|TRBJ2-4
CASSQEREKNIQYF
TGCGCCAGCAGCCAAGAGCGGGAGAAAAACATTCAGTACTTC
>TRBD1|TRBV28|-|TRBJ1-4
CASNTGGRKLFF
TGTGCCAGTAATACAGGGGGCCGAAAACTGTTTTTT
>-|TRBV6-5|-|TRBJ1-3
CASSSTRGNTIYF
TGTGCCAGCAGTTCGACAAGGGGAAACACCATATATTTT
>TRBD1|TRBV29-1|-|TRBJ1-2
CSGWTGSLYGYTF
TGCAGCGGCTGGACAGGGTCCCTCTATGGCTACACCTTC
>TRBD2|TRBV6-5|-|TRBJ2-7
CASSTSGSGSYEQYF
TGTGCCAGCAGTACTAGCGGGAGTGGTAGTTACGAGCAGTACTTC
>-|TRBV2|-|TRBJ2-7
CASSEVKRPSYEQYF
TGTGCCAGCAGTGAAGTCAAGCGGCCCTCCTACGAGCAGTACTTC
>TRBD1|TRBV9|-|TRBJ1-4
CASSVGQGASEKLFF
TGTGCCAGCAGCGTGGGACAGGGGGCAAGTGAAAAACTGTTTTTT
>-|TRBV6-6|-|TRBJ1-1
CASSAQGWRTEAFF
TGTGCCAGCAGTGCCCAGGGGTGGCGGACTGAAGCTTTCTTT
>TRBD2|TRBV20-1|-|TRBJ2-7
CSASSSGRTYEQYF
TGCAGTGCTAGTTCGAGCGGGAGAACCTACGAGCAGTACTTC
>-|TRBV6-6|few|TRBJ1-1
CASSYMTVMNTEAFF
TGTGCCAGCAGTTACATGACAGTGATGAACACTGAAGCTTTCTTT
>TRBD2|TRBV2|-|TRBJ2-2
CASIPSGRSGELFF
TGTGCCAGCATTCCTAGCGGTCGCTCCGGGGAGCTGTTTTTT
>-|TRBV27|-|TRBJ2-4
CASSLYGSGAAKNIQYF
TGTGCCAGCAGTTTATACGGTTCAGGGGCGGCCAAAAACATTCAGTACTTC
>TRBD2|TRBV3-1/TRBV3-2|few|TRBJ2-7
CASSQALGLAGGEQYF
TGTGCCAGCAGCCAGGCCCTGGGACTAGCGGGAGGCGAGCAGTACTTC
>-|TRBV10-3|-|TRBJ2-1
CAISEIRQNNEQFF
TGTGCCATCAGTGAGATCCGACAGAACAATGAGCAGTTCTTC
>-|TRBV19|-|TRBJ1-3
CASIPGSSGNTIYF
TGTGCCAGTATTCCCGGGAGCTCTGGAAACACCATATATTTT
>TRBD2|TRBV11-2|-|TRBJ2-2
CASSSRLAGGTGELFF
TGTGCCAGCAGCTCCCGATTAGCGGGAGGCACCGGGGAGCTGTTTTTT